This T cell receptor (beta chain) was captured by sequencing in a study of blood T cell repertoires in COVID-19. Overall study: Two negative PCRs, clearance, or symptom resolution were required of recovered Cohort 3 donors. T cells, B-cell-depleted T cells, or PBMCs supplied cDNA or gDNA.

J lost 7 bases, V lost 7 bases, and 4 bases had no gene match. CDR3 length: 13 residues. The germline gives CDR1 MDHEN, CDR2 SYDVKM. Original data processing: The authors estimated nucleated cell counts from reference gene primer amplification. Only in-frame clones appear in the TCRdb table, and some are missing; sequencing was by immunoSEQ multiplex PCR. V and J calls and clone size come straight from that table; D and trimming were deduced from the DNA. The table shows about 210,000 clones, with around 86% occurring only once. The cohort comprised adults aged 18 to 89 years residing in 20 to 30 US areas.

This chain uses TRBV28 with TRBJ1-6; 7 bases agree with TRBD1. The specimen was PBMCs or T cells enriched from blood (not recorded which). This clonotype was obtained from a man aged 25-45 years in a cohort exposed to, infected with or recovered from COVID-19 (not recorded which). CDR3 region: CASNQGGNSPLHF. DNA for the CDR3: TGTGCCAGCAACCAGGGGGGCAATTCACCCCTCCACTTT.